Following are 20 T cell receptor beta chains from one sample sequenced in a study of control samples from healthy donors and cancer patients. TCRdb's copy holds only in-frame clones and misses some; the assay was immunoSEQ multiplex PCR. Among over 150,000 clones, roughly 92% were seen once, and the ten largest hold roughly 1.3%. The sample comprised blood. The receptor set was obtained from a woman younger than 35 in good health.

The rearrangement joins TRBV7-3 to TRBJ2-7; TRBD1 or TRBD2 may be the D gene (6 bases each). Trimming stripped 7 bases from V and 0 bases from J, with 19 bases between. In germline, CDR1 is SGHTA, CDR2 FQGTGA. This CDR3 contains 16 residues. CDR3 sequence (DNA): TGTGCCAGCATTCATATGGGGGGCGGACACTCCTACGAGCAGTACTTC. As protein: CASIHMGGGHSYEQYF.

The chain joins TRBV28 to TRBJ2-7; D uncertain. The CDR3 contains 15 residues. V was clipped by 5 bases and J by 12 bases, with 26 bases between them. Germline V gene lookup returns CDR1 MDHEN and CDR2 SYDVKM. CDR3 coding DNA: TGTGCCAGCAGTCACCTAAATATCGTAGGTTCCACTCGGTACTTC. Protein sequence: CASSHLNIVGSTRYF.

This chain connects TRBV4-3 to TRBJ2-2, with D unresolved. The CDR3 consists of 14 residues. The V gene lost 1 base and the J gene lost 5 bases, with 8 bases spanning the gap. Germline V gives CDR1 LGHNA, CDR2 YSLEER. The CDR3 region has the DNA TGCGCCAGCAGCCAAGTTCATGTTACCGGGGAGCTGTTTTTT. It yields the protein CASSQVHVTGELFF.

This clone was recorded once. The chain combines TRBV13 with TRBJ1-1; 8 bases map to TRBD1. The CDR3 runs to 14 residues. Trimming cost V 4 bases and J 1 base; bases outside gene matches: 2. Per germline, CDR1 PRHDT and CDR2 FYEKMQ (reference sequence). The CDR3 here is CASSSQGGNTEAFF. The DNA for the CDR3 is TGTGCCAGCAGCTCACAGGGGGGGAACACTGAAGCTTTCTTT.

The CDR3 DNA reads TGTGCCAGCAGCTTAAAATGGGACAGGGCTGGCGAGCAGTACTTC. Encoded protein: CASSLKWDRAGEQYF. The V and J genes are TRBV11-3 and TRBJ2-7; 9 positions match TRBD1. The CDR3 is 15 amino acids. CDR1 and CDR2 (germline): SGHNT, YENEEA. Trimming at V came to 2 bases and at J to 6 bases, leaving 8 bases not matched to a gene.

The rearrangement uses TRBV11-3 and TRBJ1-1; weak D call: TRBD1 (5 bases). V shed 5 bases and J shed 1 base, with 14 bases lying between them. The CDR3 has 15 residues. Germline V gene data show CDR1 as SGHNT and CDR2 as YENEEA. The CDR3 coding sequence is TGTGCCAGCAGCCCCAGTGGGGGTGGGAACACTGAAGCTTTCTTT. Translating gives CASSPSGGGNTEAFF.

The CDR3: CASSSQGVSTDTQYF. The CDR3 nucleotides are TGTGCCAGCAGCTCGCAGGGGGTGAGCACAGATACGCAGTATTTT. The chain has TRBV11-3 and TRBJ2-3; 7 bases are shared with TRBD1. The CDR3 contains 15 residues. With V trimmed by 4 bases and J by 0 bases, 4 bases remained unmatched. Germline V gene lookup returns CDR1 SGHNT and CDR2 YENEEA. Supplemented by reference TRBV11-3 and TRBJ2-3, the full variable domain reads EAGVVQSPRYKIIEKKQPVAFWCNPISGHNTLYWYLQNLGQGPELLIRYENEEAVDDSQLPKDRFSAERLKGVDSTLKIQPAELGDSAVYLCASSSQGVSTDTQYFGPGTRLTVL.

The V and J genes are TRBV7-9 and TRBJ2-7; either TRBD1 or TRBD2 may fit D (5 bases each). This CDR3 has 14 amino acids. Germline V gene sequence: CDR1 SEHNR, CDR2 FQNEAQ (reference sequence). V was clipped by 1 base and J by 2 bases, with 9 bases between them. CDR3 in amino acids: CASSLGGGAYEQYF. As DNA, the CDR3 is TGTGCCAGCAGCTTAGGTGGGGGTGCCTACGAGCAGTACTTC.

V usage is TRBV19 and J usage is TRBJ1-2; D gene uncertain. The CDR3 runs to 15 residues. V was clipped by 2 bases and J by 8 bases, with 18 bases between them. Germline V CDR1 and CDR2: LNHDA, SQIVND (reference sequence). The CDR3 spells CASSINGRHPGGYTF. The CDR3 bases are TGTGCCAGTAGTATAAATGGTCGGCACCCGGGGGGCTACACCTTC.

The V gene is TRBV2, the J gene TRBJ2-7; TRBD1 agrees at 8 bases. The CDR3 covers 16 residues. Losses at the gene ends were 3 bases for V and 5 bases for J; bases not matched to a gene: 12. The germline V gene has CDR1 SNHLY and CDR2 FYNNEI. The CDR3 loop is CASSDTFDPTGDEQYF. CDR3 DNA sequence: TGTGCCAGCAGTGACACCTTCGACCCGACAGGGGACGAGCAGTACTTC.

The chain joins TRBV29-1 to TRBJ1-1, with 7 bases aligning to TRBD1. The CDR3 consists of 13 residues. CDR1 SQVTM and CDR2 ANQGSEA come from the germline V gene. V lost 0 bases to trimming and J lost 11 bases; unmatched junction nucleotides: 9. For the CDR3, the DNA is TGCAGCGTTGAAGAAGGGGGCCGCCGGGGGGCTTTCTTT. This encodes CSVEEGGRRGAFF.

The chain links TRBV28 to TRBJ1-2; possibly TRBD1 for D (5 bases). V lost 4 bases to trimming and J lost 3 bases, with 12 bases between them. This CDR3 spans 14 amino acids. Germline CDR1 MDHEN, CDR2 SYDVKM. The CDR3 reads CASSSRESYYGYTF. In nucleotides, the CDR3 is TGTGCCAGCAGTTCCAGGGAGTCATACTATGGCTACACCTTC.

The gene calls are TRBV4-1 and TRBJ1-2; D call uncertain. Trimming removed 0 bases from V and 1 base from J, with 12 bases in between. The CDR3 runs to 16 residues. The germline V gene has CDR1 MGHRA and CDR2 YSYEKL. CDR3 nucleotides: TGCGCCAGCAGCCAAGAATCGTCACCCGGTAACTATGGCTACACCTTC. Translation: CASSQESSPGNYGYTF.

V and J are TRBV10-3 and TRBJ1-5; D might be TRBD1 (5 bases). The germline V gene has CDR1 ENHRY and CDR2 SYGVKD. Trimming removed 6 bases from V and 3 bases from J, with 9 bases in between. The CDR3 is 13 residues long. The CDR3 DNA is TGTGCCATCAGGGGGGACTTCAATCAGCCCCAGCATTTT. This codes for CAIRGDFNQPQHF.

This clone was seen a single time. The CDR3 sequence: CASSRQGSGTDTQYF. The CDR3 DNA follows: TGTGCCAGCAGTCGACAGGGGAGTGGCACAGATACGCAGTATTTT. The J gene is TRBJ2-3, the V gene TRBV7-9; TRBD1 matches 8 bases. V lost 6 bases, J lost 1 base, and 6 bases stayed unmatched. This CDR3 has 15 amino acids. Looked up from germline, CDR1 is SEHNR and CDR2 is FQNEAQ (reference sequence).

The chain uses TRBV4-3 and TRBJ1-5; no definite D call. In germline, CDR1 is LGHNA, CDR2 YSLEER. V was pared by 4 bases and J by 11 bases, with 12 bases between. The CDR3 loop spans 12 amino acids. The CDR3, as DNA: TGCGCCAGCAGCCTTCCTCGTGGGGCCCAGCATTTT. This codes for CASSLPRGAQHF.

V is TRBV6-2 or TRBV6-3 and J is TRBJ2-3; D uncertain. The germline CDR1 and CDR2 sequences are MNHEY and SVGEGT. CDR3 length: 16 amino acids. V lost 0 bases to trimming and J lost 0 bases, with 10 bases between them. CDR3: CASSYSPAASTDTQYF. The CDR3 bases are TGTGCCAGCAGTTACTCGCCTGCCGCTAGCACAGATACGCAGTATTTT.

V usage is TRBV6-6 and J usage is TRBJ1-6, with D possibly being TRBD1 (5 bases). V lost 6 bases and J 10 bases, leaving 22 bases between the germline ends. The CDR3 runs to 16 residues. Looked up from germline, CDR1 is MNHNY and CDR2 is SVGAGI (reference sequence). CDR3: CASRSLGSRRDSPLHF. DNA for the CDR3: TGTGCCAGCAGGTCACTAGGGAGCCGCCGGGACTCACCCCTCCACTTT.

The chain uses TRBV7-3 and TRBJ2-3; unclear D gene. The germline CDR1 and CDR2 sequences are SGHTA and FQGTGA. Deletions cut 5 bases from V and 1 base from J, with 10 bases between. The CDR3 is 14 residues long. The CDR3 DNA follows: TGTGCCAGCAGCCCTCCTGGCGGCACAGATACGCAGTATTTT. Translated, it gives CASSPPGGTDTQYF.

The V call is TRBV19, the J call TRBJ2-7; D possibly uses TRBD1 or TRBD2 (5 bases each). Germline assignment: CDR1 LNHDA and CDR2 SQIVND (reference sequence). This CDR3 spans 16 amino acids. V lost 5 bases and J lost 5, with 22 bases in between. The chain's CDR3 is CASSHNRGQTPHEQYF. For the CDR3, the DNA is TGTGCCAGTAGTCACAACCGGGGCCAAACCCCCCACGAGCAGTACTTC.